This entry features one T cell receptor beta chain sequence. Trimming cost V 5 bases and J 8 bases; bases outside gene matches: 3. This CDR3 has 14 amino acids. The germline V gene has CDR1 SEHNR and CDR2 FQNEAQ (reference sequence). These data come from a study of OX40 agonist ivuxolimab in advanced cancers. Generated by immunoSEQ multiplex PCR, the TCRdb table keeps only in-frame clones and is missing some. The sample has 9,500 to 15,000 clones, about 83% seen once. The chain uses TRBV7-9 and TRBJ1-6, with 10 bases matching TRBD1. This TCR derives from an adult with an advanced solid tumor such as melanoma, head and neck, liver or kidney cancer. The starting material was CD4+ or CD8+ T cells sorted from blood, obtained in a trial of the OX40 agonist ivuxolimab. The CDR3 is CASSQDRGDSPLHF. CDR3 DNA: TGTGCCAGCAGCCAGGACAGGGGGGATTCACCCCTCCACTTT. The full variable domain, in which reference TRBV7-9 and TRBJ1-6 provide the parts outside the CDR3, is DTGVSQNPRHKITKRGQNVTFRCDPISEHNRLYWYRQTLGQGPEFLTYFQNEAQLEKSRLLSDRFSAERPKGSFSTLEIQRTEQGDSAMYLCASSQDRGDSPLHFGNGTRLTVT.